This TCR beta chain appears in the sequencing data of a study of T cells in Graves' hyperthyroidism and ophthalmopathy. Across the study: Blood from the periphery was taken at initial diagnosis, before any treatment.

With V trimmed by 4 bases and J by 1 base, 3 bases remained unmatched. The V gene's germline CDR1 is SNHLY and CDR2 FYNNEI. The CDR3 contains 14 residues. Ophthalmopathy in the patients scored at least 3 on Clinical Activity Score and at least 4 on NOSPECS grade, lasting under 3 months. Findings and limits, study-wide: Clonotypes that were expanded in thyroid above 0.001 mostly appeared in blood too.

This clonotype appeared many times. Its antigen is as yet unknown. Researchers amplified the TCR beta CDR3 regions from RNA transcripts. HTBI primers were used for first-round RT-PCR of the TCR CDR3. Each CDR3 protein gets one entry after TCRdb re-called the multiplex PCR reads with MiXCR. Of approximately 600,000 distinct CDR3 sequences in the sample, 12% to 15% were seen once. This clonotype was sampled from a woman aged 18-29 years with Graves' ophthalmopathy. V gene TRBV2 combines with J gene TRBJ1-1; TRBD1 matches 7 bases. Sequencing input: blood. DNA for the CDR3: TGTGCCAGCAGTGTTTGGGACAGGAACACTGAAGCTTTCTTT. It yields the protein CASSVWDRNTEAFF.